These 21 T cell receptor beta chains share one sample of origin, sequenced in a study of T cell responses to AZD1222 COVID-19 vaccine. Using immunoSEQ multiplex PCR, the repertoire was profiled, and TCRdb retains in-frame clones only, with some absent. This repertoire shows 110,000 or so clones, roughly 90% found once; its top ten account for 4.5%. The specimen was peripheral blood, collected on day 0 of AZD1222 vaccination. These receptors were collected from an adult in good health.

The rearrangement joins TRBV6-2 or TRBV6-3 to TRBJ2-3, with TRBD2 matching over 9 bases. Unmatched junction bases numbered 5, after V lost 5 bases and J lost 2 bases. The CDR3 length is 15 residues. Germline V lookup: CDR1 MNHEY, CDR2 SVGEGT. CDR3 coding DNA: TGTGCCAGCAGTCGCGCGGGGGGGGACACAGATACGCAGTATTTT. It yields the protein CASSRAGGDTDTQYF.

This chain joins TRBV6-2 or TRBV6-3 and TRBJ2-1; 15 positions agree with TRBD2. Trimming took 4 bases from V and 6 from J; bases not matched to a gene: 10. This CDR3 is built from 18 residues. The germline CDR1 and CDR2 sequences are MNHEY and SVGEGT. This CDR3 is CASSSLRTSGGAPNEQFF. The CDR3, as DNA: TGTGCCAGCAGTTCCCTTCGGACTAGCGGGGGGGCCCCCAATGAGCAGTTCTTC.

CDR3 in DNA: TGTGCCACCTCCGACGGTTGGACGCGGGAGACCCAGTACTTC. It encodes CATSDGWTRETQYF. V and J are TRBV19 and TRBJ2-5; D gene uncertain. Per germline, CDR1 LNHDA and CDR2 SQIVND (reference sequence). Trimming pared 10 bases from V and 5 bases from J, leaving 20 bases between. This CDR3 contains 14 residues.

This chain connects TRBV6-2 or TRBV6-3 to TRBJ1-1, with D perhaps matching TRBD1 (5 bases). Germline CDR1 reads MNHEY; CDR2 reads SVGEGT. CDR3 length: 13 amino acids. V was cut by 6 bases and J by 10 bases, with 18 bases left in between. The CDR3 loop is CASSGTKGLRAFF. In nucleotides, the CDR3 is TGTGCCAGCAGCGGGACTAAGGGGTTGAGAGCTTTCTTT.

The chain combines TRBV19 with TRBJ2-1, with D tentatively TRBD1 or TRBD2 (5 bases each). V was cut by 4 bases and J by 4 bases, with 11 bases left in between. Germline CDR1 LNHDA, CDR2 SQIVND (reference sequence). CDR3 length: 14 residues. CDR3 coding DNA: TGTGCCAGTAGTAAGTGGGGGATATACAATGAGCAGTTCTTC. Encoded protein: CASSKWGIYNEQFF.

The chain employs TRBV15 and TRBJ1-1; D is undetermined. The CDR3 is 16 amino acids. In germline, CDR1 is LNHNV, CDR2 YYDKDF (reference sequence). Trimming pared 5 bases from V and 1 base from J, leaving 17 bases between. The CDR3 bases are TGTGCCACCAGCGAGGGTTCTAGTATGGCGAACACTGAAGCTTTCTTT. As protein: CATSEGSSMANTEAFF.

V is TRBV5-6 and J is TRBJ1-2; D may be TRBD1 (5 bases). Per the germline V gene, CDR1 is SGHDT and CDR2 is YYEEEE. V lost 4 bases to trimming and J lost 7 bases, with 11 bases between them. This CDR3 spans 12 amino acids. The CDR3 spells CASSGGRPGYTF. The CDR3 region has the DNA TGTGCCAGCAGCGGGGGACGACCTGGCTACACCTTC. Based on the CDR3 plus reference TRBV5-6 and TRBJ1-2, the full variable domain is DAGVTQSPTHLIKTRGQQVTLRCSPKSGHDTVSWYQQALGQGPQFIFQYYEEEERQRGNFPDRFSGHQFPNYSSELNVNALLLGDSALYLCASSGGRPGYTFGSGTRLTVV.

This chain uses TRBV7-2 with TRBJ1-2; D uncertain. CDR3 length equals 18 residues. Germline V gives CDR1 SGHTA, CDR2 FQGNSA. The V and J ends lost 1 base and 2 bases respectively, with 20 bases between them. The CDR3 spells CASSLERLAARLNYGYTF. In DNA, the CDR3 is TGTGCCAGCAGCTTAGAGAGACTTGCAGCGCGGTTAAACTATGGCTACACCTTC.

This sequence joins TRBV15 and TRBJ1-4; 7 bases match TRBD1. The CDR3 has 15 residues. Germline V lookup: CDR1 LNHNV, CDR2 YYDKDF (reference sequence). Trimming removed 1 base from V and 1 base from J; junction bases left unmatched: 0. The CDR3 nucleotides read TGTGCCACCAGCAGAGGACAGGGAACTAATGAAAAACTGTTTTTT. Its translation is CATSRGQGTNEKLFF.

The rearrangement joins TRBV29-1 to TRBJ1-1, with D maybe TRBD1 (5 bases). Germline V lookup: CDR1 SQVTM, CDR2 ANQGSEA. The CDR3 loop spans 14 amino acids. Trimming pared 5 bases from V and 4 bases from J, leaving 17 bases between. The CDR3 bases are TGCAGCGTTCACGGGACGCCTCAACGCACTGAAGCTTTCTTT. Translated, it gives CSVHGTPQRTEAFF.

V is TRBV5-1 and J is TRBJ1-4; 7 bases fit TRBD1. The V gene's germline CDR1 is SGHRS and CDR2 YFSETQ. V was pared by 0 bases and J by 8 bases, with 10 bases of the junction left unmatched. The CDR3 is made up of 16 amino acids. The CDR3 loop reads CASSLEGGAGREKLFF. CDR3 bases: TGCGCCAGCAGCTTGGAAGGGGGCGCGGGTAGAGAAAAACTGTTTTTT.

The chain couples TRBV19 to TRBJ2-5; D may be TRBD1 (6 bases). Deletions cut 5 bases from V and 1 base from J, with 14 bases between. CDR3 length equals 15 residues. Per germline, CDR1 LNHDA and CDR2 SQIVND (reference sequence). The CDR3: CASSSRRTAQETQYF. Here the CDR3 DNA reads TGTGCCAGTAGTTCCCGCCGGACAGCCCAAGAGACCCAGTACTTC. Together with reference TRBV19 and TRBJ2-5, the CDR3 gives the full variable domain: DGGITQSPKYLFRKEGQNVTLSCEQNLNHDAMYWYRQDPGQGLRLIYYSQIVNDFQKGDIAEGYSVSREKKESFPLTVTSAQKNPTAFYLCASSSRRTAQETQYFGPGTRLLVL.

The chain employs TRBV7-3 and TRBJ1-2, with 7 bases fitting TRBD1. Unmatched junction bases numbered 16, after V lost 2 bases and J lost 1 base. CDR1 is SGHTA, CDR2 FQGTGA, per germline. The CDR3 length is 19 residues. CDR3 nucleotide sequence: TGTGCCAGCAGCTTACTCACCGGGACAGAGAACTGGATTAACTATGGCTACACCTTC. Protein: CASSLLTGTENWINYGYTF.

This clone was seen a handful of times. Here the CDR3 DNA reads TGTGCCAGCAGACATGATAGCGGGGGTGGCAGTTTCTTC. Its protein is CASRHDSGGGSFF. The chain carries TRBV12-3 or TRBV12-4 and TRBJ2-1, with TRBD2 matching over 9 bases. The CDR3 covers 13 residues. Losses at the gene ends were 6 bases for V and 16 bases for J; bases not matched to a gene: 13.

The chain couples TRBV24-1 to TRBJ2-7, with TRBD2 matching 10 bases. Trimming removed 1 base from V and 6 bases from J; junction bases left unmatched: 8. This CDR3 region has 16 residues. Germline CDR1 reads KGHDR; CDR2 reads SFDVKD. The CDR3 reads CATSDFPSGGAAEQYF. CDR3 DNA sequence: TGTGCCACCAGTGATTTCCCGAGCGGGGGGGCCGCCGAGCAGTACTTC.

The rearrangement uses TRBV9 and TRBJ2-1; the match to TRBD2 covers 9 bases. Germline assignment: CDR1 SGDLS and CDR2 YYNGEE. The CDR3 has 16 amino acids. V was pared by 1 base and J by 4 bases, with 6 bases of the junction left unmatched. CDR3 region: CASSVQVAGVYNEQFF. The DNA for the CDR3 is TGTGCCAGCAGCGTACAGGTAGCGGGGGTATACAATGAGCAGTTCTTC.

The chain carries TRBV7-2 and TRBJ1-4; D unresolved. Germline V gene lookup returns CDR1 SGHTA and CDR2 FQGNSA. The germline V and J ends were trimmed by 3 bases and 8 bases, with 22 bases remaining between them. The CDR3 extends over 17 amino acids. DNA of the CDR3: TGTGCCAGCAGCTTCAACCTACAGCGCCAGTTCTGGGAAAAACTGTTTTTT. Encoded protein: CASSFNLQRQFWEKLFF. The full variable domain, with the rest looked up from reference TRBV7-2 and TRBJ1-4, is GAGVSQSPSNKVTEKGKDVELRCDPISGHTALYWYRQSLGQGLEFLIYFQGNSAPDKSGLPSDRFSAERTGGSVSTLTIQRTQQEDSAVYLCASSFNLQRQFWEKLFFGSGTQLSVL.

The V call is TRBV6-5, the J call TRBJ1-4; D gene unclear. The V gene lost 7 bases and the J gene lost 0 bases, with 6 bases spanning the gap. The CDR3 sequence is 13 residues long. Germline CDR1 and CDR2: MNHEY and SVGAGI. This CDR3 is CASTRATNEKLFF. The CDR3 nucleotides are TGTGCCAGCACCCGAGCAACTAATGAAAAACTGTTTTTT.

The CDR3 bases are TGTGCCAGCAGTGGGGGAACGGGTGGGGGCAACTATGGCTACACCTTC. Translated, it gives CASSGGTGGGNYGYTF. The gene calls are TRBV6-1 and TRBJ1-2; TRBD1 might be the D (6 bases). CDR3 size: 16 residues. V was trimmed by 4 bases and J by 2 bases, leaving 17 bases between them. Germline CDR1 is MNHNS and CDR2 is SASEGT.

This clone was observed a single time. The chain has TRBV5-1 and TRBJ2-7; 9 positions agree with TRBD1. The CDR3 is made up of 14 amino acids. V lost 4 bases and J lost 3; bases outside the gene matches: 5. CDR1 and CDR2 (germline): SGHRS, YFSETQ. Written as DNA, the CDR3 is TGCGCCAGCAGCCCCGGACAGGGGTACTACGAGCAGTACTTC. Residues: CASSPGQGYYEQYF.

This clone was detected once. The genes are TRBV12-3 or TRBV12-4 and TRBJ1-2, with unresolved D. V was trimmed by 5 bases and J by 9 bases, leaving 10 bases between them. CDR3 length equals 11 residues. As DNA, the CDR3 is TGTGCCAGCAGTATGCCGGGAAGCTACACCTTC. Its translation is CASSMPGSYTF.